This T cell receptor (beta chain) came from a study of CXCR3-negative and CXCR3-positive naive CD8 T cells (dated by TCRdb to the late 2010s). Looking at the study overall: Roughly 150 million TRB reads were obtained in total, roughly 1.5 +/- 0.3 million reads per library. For the TRBV-TRBJ cluster analysis, the naive subsets came from about five donors, while the memory cells came from 3 donors. Diversity and physicochemical repertoire analyses were performed on 11 donors pooled from two independent experiments. Study-wide conclusions, independent of this receptor: TRBV-TRBJ usage was similar between naive CXCR3-negative and CXCR3-positive cells from the same donor, while memory cells showed distinct patterns. Freshly isolated PBMCs were used for most assays because CXCR3 expression went down partially after cryopreservation. Because surface CD5, which is linked to self-reactivity in mice, was comparable between the naive subsets, TCR interaction strength was also inferred from TRB CDR3 physicochemical properties. Repertoire diversity was comparably high in both naive subsets but much lower in memory CD8+ T cells. TRB CDR3s from CXCR3-positive naive cells showed higher hydrophobicity (lower Kidera factor 4), lower energy, and higher strength and volume indices than CXCR3-negative naive cells.

As for this clonotype: The antigen it recognizes is unknown.

For every CD8+ T cell subset, around 300,000 cells were flow-sorted straight into RLT lysis buffer, and each subset was sorted in triplicate. To keep memory contaminants out, a stringent definition of naive CD8+ T cells was applied: CD45RO-CCR7+CD27+CD95-. Using standard density gradient centrifugation, peripheral blood mononuclear cells were isolated from buffy coats. Naive CXCR3-negative and CXCR3-positive CD8+ T cells were flow-sorted using a FACSAria III. Total RNA was extracted from sorted cells with an RNeasy Mini Kit. The instrument given in TCRdb is NextSeq 550. The Human TCR Profiling Kit (MiLaboratory) was used to prepare UMI-labeled 5' RACE TRB cDNA libraries. The full amount of extracted RNA was used for cDNA synthesis, and the full amount of resulting cDNA was used for PCR amplification. Libraries were prepared in parallel with an identical number of PCR cycles. Per the source publication's procedure: With a minimum of two reads required per UMI, MIGEC and MiXCR pulled out about 50,000 +/- 10,000 unique UMI-labeled TRB cDNA molecules from each library. On average, each library contained about 40,000 +/- 10,000 functional in-frame TRB CDR3 nucleotide clonotypes without stop codons. After downsampling to 5000 UMI-labeled TRB molecules per sample, diversity metrics, including normalized Shannon-Wiener and Chao1, were computed in VDJtools. Clonotype-size-weighted physicochemical properties of the central five CDR3 residues (interaction energy, strength, volume and Kidera factor 4) were computed in VDJtools. TCRdb reprocessed the reads, reporting each CDR3 protein sequence once and no DNA. The V and J calls, along with clone size, are taken from TCRdb and not from the paper's own processing. The sample's table lists a count of 80,000 to 100,000 distinct CDR3 sequences. Around 0.82% of the sample goes to the ten largest clones.

This receptor was obtained from a human donor in good health. Some clones in this sample may be carry-over from other donors' samples. Input material: naive CXCR3+ CD8+ T cells from blood. The sample's cell subset or site label is to be understood as: CD45RO-CCR7+CD27+CD95- naive CD8+ T cells expressing CXCR3 (TNR3+).

The CDR3 protein is CASSPIDKNTEAFF. The rearranged segments are TRBV18 and TRBJ1-1. Including the terminal cysteine and phenylalanine, the CDR3 comprises 14 residues. No DNA appears here. The germline V gene yields KGHSH for CDR1 and LQKENI for CDR2.